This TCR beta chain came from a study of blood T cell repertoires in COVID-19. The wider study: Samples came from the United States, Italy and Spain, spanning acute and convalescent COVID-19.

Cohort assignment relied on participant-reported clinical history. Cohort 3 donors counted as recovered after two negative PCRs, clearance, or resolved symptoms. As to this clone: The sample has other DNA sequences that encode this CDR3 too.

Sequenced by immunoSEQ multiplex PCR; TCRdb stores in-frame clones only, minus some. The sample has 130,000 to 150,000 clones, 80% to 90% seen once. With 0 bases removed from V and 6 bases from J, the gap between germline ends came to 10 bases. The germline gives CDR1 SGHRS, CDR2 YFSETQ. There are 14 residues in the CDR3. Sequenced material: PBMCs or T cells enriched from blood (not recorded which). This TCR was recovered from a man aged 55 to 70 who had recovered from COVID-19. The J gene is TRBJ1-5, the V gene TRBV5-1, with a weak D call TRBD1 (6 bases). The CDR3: CASSLGGGGQPQHF. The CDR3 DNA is TGCGCCAGCAGCTTGGGCGGGGGCGGTCAGCCCCAGCATTTT.